This TCR beta chain comes out of a study of T cells expressing NK-cell markers. Across the whole study: Among the eight sequenced donors, seven tested HCMV-seropositive and one tested seronegative.

This CDR3 is built from 16 residues. Germline V gives CDR1 KGHSH, CDR2 LQKENI. In generating TCR beta cDNA, 5'RACE template switching with UMIs was used. TCRdb processed the 5' RACE reads again and assigns one entry to each CDR3 protein, with no DNA. This table lists approximately 550,000 distinct CDR3 sequences. Sequences were obtained from blood T cells: a sorted CD56 or NKG2C T cell subset, CD4+ or CD8+ T cells, or bulk PBMC T cells (not recorded which). The J gene is TRBJ2-2, the V gene TRBV18. The source is a man between 18 and 29 years old in good health. CDR3 protein: CASSPPGVANTGELFF.